This TCR beta chain was found in a study of blood T cell repertoires in COVID-19. Study-level background: Specimens from acute and convalescent COVID-19 originated in the United States, Italy and Spain. T cells, B-cell-depleted T cells, or PBMCs provided the cDNA or gDNA that served as material.

Seattle patients were enrolled during active infection and followed longitudinally. CDR3 length: 12 amino acids. CDR1 and CDR2 from the germline V gene are LGHDT and YNNKEL (reference sequence). V was cut by 2 bases and J by 7 bases, with 8 bases left in between. In the original workflow: Quantification of nucleated cells was approximated via reference gene primer amplification. TCRdb keeps only in-frame clones here, not all; method: immunoSEQ multiplex PCR. Clonal size and the V and J genes are those of that table, whereas D and trimming came from the DNA. This sample has around 290,000 clones, with less than 90% found just once.

V gene TRBV3-1 (or the pseudogene TRBV3-2) combines with J gene TRBJ1-2, with no clear D. The source of this sequence is a woman in her 70s with COVID-19, enrolled during active disease. The sequenced sample consisted of peripheral blood. The CDR3 is CASSQSSLGYTF. CDR3 nucleotides: TGTGCCAGCAGCCAATCCAGTCTTGGCTACACCTTC.